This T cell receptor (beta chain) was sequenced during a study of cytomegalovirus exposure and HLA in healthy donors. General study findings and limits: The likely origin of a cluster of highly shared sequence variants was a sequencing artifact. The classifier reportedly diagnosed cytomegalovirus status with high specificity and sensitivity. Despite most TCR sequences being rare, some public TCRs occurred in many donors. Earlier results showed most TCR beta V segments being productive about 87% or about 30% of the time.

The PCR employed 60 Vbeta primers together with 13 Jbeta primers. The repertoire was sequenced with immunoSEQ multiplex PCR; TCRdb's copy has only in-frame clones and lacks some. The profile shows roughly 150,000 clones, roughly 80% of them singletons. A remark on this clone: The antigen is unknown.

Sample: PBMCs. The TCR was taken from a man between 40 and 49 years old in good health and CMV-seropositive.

CDR3 protein: CASSLGTSGNTQYF. CDR3 bases: TGTGCCAGCAGCCTTGGGACTAGCGGGAACACGCAGTATTTT. V gene TRBV11-3 combines with J gene TRBJ2-3, with 13 bases identical to TRBD2. Trimming took 5 bases from V and 9 from J; bases not matched to a gene: 5. The germline V gene encodes CDR1 SGHNT and CDR2 YENEEA. This CDR3 is 14 amino acids long.